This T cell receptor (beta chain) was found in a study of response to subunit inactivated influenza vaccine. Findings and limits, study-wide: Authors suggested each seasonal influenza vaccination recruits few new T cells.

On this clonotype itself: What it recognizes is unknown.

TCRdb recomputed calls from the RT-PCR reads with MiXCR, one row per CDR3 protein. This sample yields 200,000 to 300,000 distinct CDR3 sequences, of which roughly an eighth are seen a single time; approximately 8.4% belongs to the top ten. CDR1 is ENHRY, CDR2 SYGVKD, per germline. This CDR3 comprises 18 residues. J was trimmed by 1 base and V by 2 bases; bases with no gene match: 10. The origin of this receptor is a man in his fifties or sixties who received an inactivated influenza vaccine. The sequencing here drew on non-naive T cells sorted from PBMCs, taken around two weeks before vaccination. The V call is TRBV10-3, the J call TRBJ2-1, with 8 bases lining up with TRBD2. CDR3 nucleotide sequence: TGTGCCATCAGTGAGCCCAGCGGGGGCCGACGATCCTACAATGAGCAGTTCTTC. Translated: CAISEPSGGRRSYNEQFF.